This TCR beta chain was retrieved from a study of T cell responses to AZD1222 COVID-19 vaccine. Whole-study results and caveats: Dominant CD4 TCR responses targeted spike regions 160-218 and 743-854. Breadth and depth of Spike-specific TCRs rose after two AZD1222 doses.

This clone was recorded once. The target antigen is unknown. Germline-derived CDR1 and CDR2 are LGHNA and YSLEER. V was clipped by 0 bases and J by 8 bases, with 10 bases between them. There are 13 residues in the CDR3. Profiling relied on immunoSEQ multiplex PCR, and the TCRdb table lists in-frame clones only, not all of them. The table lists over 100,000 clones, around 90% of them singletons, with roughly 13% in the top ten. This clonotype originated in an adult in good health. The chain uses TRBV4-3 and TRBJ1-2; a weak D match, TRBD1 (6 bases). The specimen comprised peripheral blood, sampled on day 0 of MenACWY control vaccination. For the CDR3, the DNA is TGCGCCAGCAGCCAAGAGTATGGGACAGGCTACACCTTC. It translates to CASSQEYGTGYTF.